The 30 T cell receptor beta chains presented below share a single source sample, sequenced in a study of shared clonotypes between healthy human individuals (TCRdb year 2020). Libraries were prepared through the immunoSEQ multiplex PCR assay. Drawn from immuneACCESS, this table holds only the in-frame rearrangements with V and J called that TCRdb kept. Clones are partly lost; checked studies trace under half to an unresolved V gene and leave the rest unexplained. This sample lists more than 1.2 million clones; 98% were detected once. 0.36% of the sample goes to the ten largest clones. The sequencing sample was made of naive CD4+ T cells sorted from blood. The label giving this sample's cell subset or site can be read as: CD45RA+ positively selected. The receptors shown here come from a man aged 25 to 40 in good health.

This chain uses TRBV15 with TRBJ2-7, with D perhaps being TRBD1 or TRBD2 (5 bases each). CDR3 length: 15 residues. Germline loops: CDR1 LNHNV, CDR2 YYDKDF (reference sequence). Trimming took off 3 bases at V and 4 bases at J, with 16 bases between the two ends. The CDR3 sequence is CATSSRAGTSYEQYF. DNA for the CDR3: TGTGCCACCAGCAGCCGCGCAGGGACCTCTTACGAGCAGTACTTC.

The V call is TRBV19, the J call TRBJ2-1; a possible D gene is TRBD2 (5 bases). This CDR3 has 15 residues. V lost 3 bases and J 6 bases, leaving 15 bases between the germline ends. Germline lookup yields CDR1 LNHDA and CDR2 SQIVND (reference sequence). The CDR3 sequence: CASSITGSFSNEQFF. The CDR3 region has the DNA TGTGCCAGTAGTATTACGGGGAGTTTCTCCAATGAGCAGTTCTTC. Full variable domain (rest looked up from reference TRBV19 and TRBJ2-1): DGGITQSPKYLFRKEGQNVTLSCEQNLNHDAMYWYRQDPGQGLRLIYYSQIVNDFQKGDIAEGYSVSREKKESFPLTVTSAQKNPTAFYLCASSITGSFSNEQFFGPGTRLTVL.

This chain's CDR3 is CASRPLAGDEQFF. The CDR3 bases are TGTGCCAGTAGACCACTAGCGGGTGATGAGCAGTTCTTC. This chain connects TRBV19 to TRBJ2-1; 9 nucleotides agree with TRBD2. With V trimmed by 6 bases and J by 8 bases, 5 bases remained unmatched. There are 13 residues in the CDR3. Per germline, CDR1 LNHDA and CDR2 SQIVND (reference sequence).

This chain joins TRBV11-1 and TRBJ1-2; 8 positions match TRBD1. V was pared by 5 bases and J by 2 bases, with 4 bases of the junction left unmatched. Germline-derived CDR1 and CDR2 are SGHAT and FQDESV (reference sequence). The CDR3 has 14 amino acids. This chain's CDR3 is CASSQGQVNYGYTF. CDR3 bases: TGTGCCAGCAGCCAGGGACAGGTCAACTATGGCTACACCTTC.

The V and J genes are TRBV9 and TRBJ2-2, with 9 bases aligning to TRBD2. The CDR3 is 14 amino acids. CDR1 is SGDLS and CDR2 is YYNGEE in the germline V gene. V was pared by 4 bases and J by 8 bases, with 6 bases of the junction left unmatched. CDR3 in amino acids: CASSKIAGEGELFF. The CDR3 coding sequence is TGTGCCAGCAGCAAGATAGCGGGAGAGGGGGAGCTGTTTTTT.

This rearrangement joins TRBV10-3 to TRBJ2-7; a possible D gene is TRBD1 (5 bases). Germline loops: CDR1 ENHRY, CDR2 SYGVKD. CDR3 length: 13 residues. V was shortened by 11 bases and J by 7 bases, with 21 bases between the two germline ends. The CDR3 sequence: CASGGAGLGEQYF. CDR3 nucleotides: TGTGCCTCCGGTGGGGCAGGATTGGGGGAGCAGTACTTC.

V usage is TRBV6-5 and J usage is TRBJ1-1; no reliable D call. The V and J ends lost 6 bases and 5 bases respectively, with 13 bases between them. The CDR3 totals 13 residues. Germline V gene sequence: CDR1 MNHEY, CDR2 SVGAGI. CDR3 DNA: TGTGCCAGCAGCGAGAGGTCCGGAACTGAAGCTTTCTTT. It codes for CASSERSGTEAFF.

This clone was recorded once. The rearrangement joins TRBV5-1 to TRBJ1-2, with 7 nucleotides matching TRBD1. The CDR3 runs to 15 residues. Looked up from germline, CDR1 is SGHRS and CDR2 is YFSETQ. After removal of 3 bases from V and 1 base from J, the junction contained 6 bases not matched to a gene. CDR3 residues: CASSSPGQLNYGYTF. In nucleotides, the CDR3 is TGCGCCAGCAGCTCACCGGGACAGCTTAACTATGGCTACACCTTC.

V is TRBV5-4 and J is TRBJ2-1; 8 bases match TRBD2. CDR1 is SGHNT, CDR2 YYREEE, per germline (reference sequence). The trim removed 4 bases at V and 1 base at J, leaving 10 bases unmatched. CDR3 length: 17 amino acids. The CDR3 nucleotides are TGTGCCAGCAGCAATAAAGCGGGAGCTGTATCCTACAATGAGCAGTTCTTC. It specifies CASSNKAGAVSYNEQFF.

The rearrangement uses TRBV9 and TRBJ2-1; 9 bases match TRBD2. There are 15 residues in the CDR3. The ends lost 3 bases at V and 7 bases at J; junction bases unmatched: 8. Germline V gene lookup returns CDR1 SGDLS and CDR2 YYNGEE. The CDR3 spells CASSASGAQLNEQFF. CDR3 DNA: TGTGCCAGCAGCGCTAGCGGGGCTCAATTAAATGAGCAGTTCTTC.

Comment on this clone: The junction and the germline gene differ at one end; a read error may be behind it. The chain links TRBV2 to TRBJ1-1; unclear D gene. This CDR3 spans 13 amino acids. CDR1 and CDR2 from the germline V gene are SNHLY and FYNNEI. The chain's CDR3 is CASSEGLKTEAFF. The CDR3 DNA reads TGTGCCAGCAGTGAGGGGTTGAAAACTGAAGCTTTCTTT.

This chain connects TRBV2 to TRBJ2-7; D may correspond to TRBD1 or TRBD2 (5 bases each). V was cut by 7 bases and J by 3 bases, with 16 bases left in between. The CDR3 runs to 14 residues. Germline V gene data show CDR1 as SNHLY and CDR2 as FYNNEI. CDR3 sequence: CASIEGPSHYEQYF. CDR3 sequence (DNA): TGTGCCAGCATTGAGGGACCTTCCCACTACGAGCAGTACTTC.

This clone was counted between two and nine times. This sample includes further DNA sequences coding for the same CDR3. V and J are TRBV5-1 and TRBJ2-3; D unclear. The V end lost 4 bases, the J end lost 0 bases, and 6 bases lay between the germline ends. CDR1 is SGHRS and CDR2 is YFSETQ in the germline V gene. The CDR3 consists of 13 residues. The CDR3, as DNA: TGCGCCAGCAGCCAAACTAGCACAGATACGCAGTATTTT. Its protein is CASSQTSTDTQYF.

V usage is TRBV27 and J usage is TRBJ2-5; TRBD1 is a possible D gene (6 bases). Germline V gene sequence: CDR1 MNHEY, CDR2 SMNVEV (reference sequence). Trimming shortened V by 9 bases and J by 2 bases, and 13 bases separated the two germline ends. The length of the CDR3 is 13 residues. CDR3 in amino acids: CASRGQGQETQYF. The CDR3 DNA reads TGTGCCAGTCGAGGGCAGGGGCAAGAGACCCAGTACTTC.

The J gene is TRBJ1-4, the V gene TRBV4-1; no definite D call. Trimming cost V 0 bases and J 2 bases, with 10 bases left between them. Per the germline V gene, CDR1 is MGHRA and CDR2 is YSYEKL. The CDR3 has 16 residues. The CDR3 nucleotides read TGCGCCAGCAGCCAAGAAGGAAGGATTACTAATGAAAAACTGTTTTTT. Its translation: CASSQEGRITNEKLFF.

The genes are TRBV6-5 and TRBJ2-3; D gene unclear. The V gene's germline CDR1 is MNHEY and CDR2 SVGAGI. V gave up 6 bases and J gave up 6 bases, with 16 bases separating them. The CDR3 spans 14 residues. This chain's CDR3 is CASSYGPLRDTQYF. The CDR3, as DNA: TGTGCCAGCAGCTACGGGCCTCTTCGGGATACGCAGTATTTT.

The chain recombines TRBV7-2 with TRBJ2-7; 11 positions agree with TRBD2. The CDR3 is made up of 15 amino acids. Germline CDR1 SGHTA, CDR2 FQGNSA. J lost 4 bases, V lost 2 bases, and 4 bases had no gene match. CDR3 region: CASSLMLAGGYEQYF. As DNA, the CDR3 is TGTGCCAGCAGCTTAATGCTAGCGGGAGGTTACGAGCAGTACTTC.

This chain joins TRBV11-2 and TRBJ2-7, with a tentative D call TRBD2 (7 bases). The CDR3 is made up of 16 amino acids. Per germline, CDR1 SGHAT and CDR2 FQNNGV. The ends were cut back, 5 bases at V and 2 bases at J, with 19 bases in the middle. The CDR3 is CASSPGGGRAPYEQYF. The CDR3 DNA follows: TGTGCCAGCAGCCCTGGGGGGGGCAGGGCACCCTACGAGCAGTACTTC. Supplemented by reference TRBV11-2 and TRBJ2-7, the full variable domain reads EAGVAQSPRYKIIEKRQSVAFWCNPISGHATLYWYQQILGQGPKLLIQFQNNGVVDDSQLPKDRFSAERLKGVDSTLKIQPAKLEDSAVYLCASSPGGGRAPYEQYFGPGTRLTVT.

The genes are TRBV5-6 and TRBJ2-2; 11 bases match TRBD2. Germline V gives CDR1 SGHDT, CDR2 YYEEEE. J lost 2 bases, V lost 4 bases, and 1 base had no gene match. This CDR3 comprises 15 residues. In DNA form, the CDR3 reads TGTGCCAGCAGCCGACTAGCGGGAAACACCGGGGAGCTGTTTTTT. Its translation: CASSRLAGNTGELFF.

The chain joins TRBV4-2 to TRBJ2-5, with 9 bases fitting TRBD1. The V gene's germline CDR1 is LGHNA and CDR2 YNFKEQ. The CDR3 contains 16 residues. The ends lost 0 bases at V and 5 bases at J; junction bases unmatched: 7. The CDR3 region has the DNA TGTGCCAGCAGCCAAGAGCCGGGACAGGGTTATGAGACCCAGTACTTC. Translation: CASSQEPGQGYETQYF.

The rearrangement uses TRBV27 and TRBJ2-2, with D possibly matching TRBD1 (9 bases). The CDR3 runs 22 residues. Trimming took off 3 bases at V and 5 bases at J, with 34 bases between the two ends. Germline V lookup: CDR1 MNHEY, CDR2 SMNVEV (reference sequence). DNA of the CDR3: TGTGCCAGCAGTTTGCGCTTCCGGGACAGGGATATGAGCGGGAGAGCGACCGGGGAGCTGTTTTTT. Its protein is CASSLRFRDRDMSGRATGELFF.

The V gene is TRBV5-1, the J gene TRBJ2-3; D might be TRBD2 (5 bases). CDR1 and CDR2 (germline): SGHRS, YFSETQ. The CDR3 has 15 amino acids. V lost 6 bases and J 0 bases, leaving 14 bases between the germline ends. The CDR3 region has the DNA TGCGCCAGCACCCCGCGGGTAACTAGCACAGATACGCAGTATTTT. Protein sequence: CASTPRVTSTDTQYF.

The V call is TRBV7-2, the J call TRBJ1-2; D remains ambiguous. Per the germline V gene, CDR1 is SGHTA and CDR2 is FQGNSA. This CDR3 is built from 17 residues. V was pared by 4 bases and J by 4 bases, with 22 bases between. In DNA, the CDR3 is TGTGCCAGCAGCTCCGACGGTTCCGGGTTTTGGGCCTATGGCTACACCTTC. It yields the protein CASSSDGSGFWAYGYTF.

V and J are TRBV4-1 and TRBJ2-2; TRBD1 or TRBD2 may be the D gene (5 bases each). The V end was cut by 3 bases, the J end by 5 bases, with 13 bases between. The CDR3 sequence is 15 residues long. The germline gives CDR1 MGHRA, CDR2 YSYEKL. The CDR3 DNA sequence: TGCGCCAGCAGCCAGATGGGACGAGGGACCGGGGAGCTGTTTTTT. Protein: CASSQMGRGTGELFF.

The chain combines TRBV5-1 with TRBJ2-4; TRBD2 aligns across 13 bases. The CDR3 loop spans 15 amino acids. V shed 0 bases, J shed 9 bases, and the junction held 3 bases outside the gene matches. Germline lookup yields CDR1 SGHRS and CDR2 YFSETQ. CDR3: CASSLGTSGSPIQYF. CDR3 nucleotide sequence: TGCGCCAGCAGCTTGGGGACTAGCGGGAGTCCCATTCAGTACTTC.

This chain joins TRBV4-1 and TRBJ2-1; 7 bases fit TRBD2. J gave up 9 bases and V 4 bases, and 12 bases lay outside the gene matches. The CDR3 totals 15 residues. From germline, CDR1 is MGHRA and CDR2 YSYEKL. The CDR3 region has the DNA TGCGCCAGCAGCCCCAGGGAGGGACGGCCTGGTGAGCAGTTCTTC. Translated, it gives CASSPREGRPGEQFF.

V usage is TRBV6-1 and J usage is TRBJ1-4; D remains ambiguous. CDR1 is MNHNS, CDR2 SASEGT, per germline. The CDR3 has 12 amino acids. With 3 bases removed from V and 6 bases from J, the gap between germline ends came to 5 bases. Here the CDR3 reads CASSEMDEKLFF. In DNA, the CDR3 is TGTGCCAGCAGTGAGATGGATGAAAAACTGTTTTTT.

The rearrangement links TRBV6-1 to TRBJ2-7; D perhaps matches TRBD1 (6 bases). V lost 3 bases to trimming and J lost 3 bases, with 15 bases between them. The V gene's germline CDR1 is MNHNS and CDR2 SASEGT. The CDR3 totals 15 residues. The CDR3 loop reads CASSEGLDRLYEQYF. The DNA of the CDR3 is TGTGCCAGCAGTGAGGGTCTTGACAGGCTCTACGAGCAGTACTTC.

This clone was seen once. This chain uses TRBV5-1 with TRBJ1-5; 10 nucleotides agree with TRBD1. The CDR3 contains 17 residues. J gave up 6 bases and V 5 bases, and 14 bases lay outside the gene matches. Germline loops: CDR1 SGHRS, CDR2 YFSETQ. The CDR3 nucleotides read TGCGCCAGCAGAACCGGGACAGGGGATATTGGAAGTCAGCCCCAGCATTTT. Protein sequence: CASRTGTGDIGSQPQHF.

The chain carries TRBV19 and TRBJ2-2, with D unresolved. This CDR3 has 13 amino acids. Germline CDR1 reads LNHDA; CDR2 reads SQIVND (reference sequence). V was trimmed by 3 bases and J by 6 bases, leaving 8 bases between them. The CDR3 reads CASSISNPGELFF. The DNA for the CDR3 is TGTGCCAGTAGTATCTCGAATCCCGGGGAGCTGTTTTTT.